The clone carrying this T cell receptor beta chain was observed at least ten times. V was shortened by 2 bases and J by 6 bases, with 19 bases between the two germline ends. This CDR3 comprises 17 residues. The germline V gene encodes CDR1 MNHEY and CDR2 SVGAGI. The source of the sample is a study of human T cells and chemical hapten exposure. This sample's time point: patch test 2, 6 weeks after DPC sensitization. Specified treatment: therapeutic diphenylcyclopropenone sensitization with weekly scalp DPC. TCRdb reprocessed the RACE reads with MiXCR, giving one entry per CDR3 protein. The sample lists over 85,000 distinct CDR3 sequences, 9% to 9.5% seen once, with more than 2% in the top ten.

This sample comprised whole blood, obtained in connection with sensitization to the hapten diphenylcyclopropenone (DPC). This clonotype originated in a woman aged 40 to 50 with alopecia areata. Some clones in this sample may be carry-over from other donors' samples. V usage is TRBV6-5 and J usage is TRBJ1-4; tentatively, D is TRBD1 (5 bases). CDR3 amino acids: CASSYRLSGRVHEKLFF. CDR3 DNA sequence: TGTGCCAGCAGTTACCGACTCTCAGGGCGGGTTCATGAAAAACTGTTTTTT.